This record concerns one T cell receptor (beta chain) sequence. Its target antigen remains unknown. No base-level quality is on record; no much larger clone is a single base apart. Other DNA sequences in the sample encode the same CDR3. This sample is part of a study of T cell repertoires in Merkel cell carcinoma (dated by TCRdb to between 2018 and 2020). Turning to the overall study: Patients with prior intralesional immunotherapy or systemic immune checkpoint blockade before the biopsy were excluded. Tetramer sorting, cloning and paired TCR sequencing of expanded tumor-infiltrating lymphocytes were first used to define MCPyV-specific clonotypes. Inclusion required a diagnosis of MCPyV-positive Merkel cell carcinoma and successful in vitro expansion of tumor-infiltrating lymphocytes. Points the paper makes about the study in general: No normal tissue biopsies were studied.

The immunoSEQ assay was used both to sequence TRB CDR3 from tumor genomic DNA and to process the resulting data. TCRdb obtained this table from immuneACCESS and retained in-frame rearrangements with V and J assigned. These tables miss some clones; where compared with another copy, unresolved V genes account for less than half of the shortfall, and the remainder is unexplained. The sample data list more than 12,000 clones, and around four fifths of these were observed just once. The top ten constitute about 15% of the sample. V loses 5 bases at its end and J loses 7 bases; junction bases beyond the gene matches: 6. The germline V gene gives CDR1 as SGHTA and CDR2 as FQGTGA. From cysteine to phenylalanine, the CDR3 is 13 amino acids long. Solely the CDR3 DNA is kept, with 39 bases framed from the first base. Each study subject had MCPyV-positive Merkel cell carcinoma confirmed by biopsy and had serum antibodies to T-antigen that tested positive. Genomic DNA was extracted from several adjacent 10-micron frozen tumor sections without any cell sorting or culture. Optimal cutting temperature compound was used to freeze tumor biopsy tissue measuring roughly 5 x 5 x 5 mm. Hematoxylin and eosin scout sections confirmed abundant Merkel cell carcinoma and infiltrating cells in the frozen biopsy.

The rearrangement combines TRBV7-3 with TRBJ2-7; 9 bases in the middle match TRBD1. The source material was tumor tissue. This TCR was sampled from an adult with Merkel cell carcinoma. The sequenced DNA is TGTGCCAGCAGCCGAGGGACAGGGACTGAGCAGTACTTC. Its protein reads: CASSRGTGTEQYF.